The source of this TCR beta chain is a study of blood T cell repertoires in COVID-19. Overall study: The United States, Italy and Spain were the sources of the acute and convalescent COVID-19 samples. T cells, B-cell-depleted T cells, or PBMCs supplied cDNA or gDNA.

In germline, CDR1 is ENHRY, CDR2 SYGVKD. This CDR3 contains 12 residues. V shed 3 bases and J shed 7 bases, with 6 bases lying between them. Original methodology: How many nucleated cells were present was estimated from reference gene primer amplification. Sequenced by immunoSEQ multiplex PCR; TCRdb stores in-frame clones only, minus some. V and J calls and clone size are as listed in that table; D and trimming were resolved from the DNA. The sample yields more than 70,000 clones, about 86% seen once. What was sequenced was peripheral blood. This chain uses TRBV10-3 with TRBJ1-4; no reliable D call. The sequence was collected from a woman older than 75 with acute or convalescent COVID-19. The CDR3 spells CAISERGEKLFF. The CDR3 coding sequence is TGTGCCATCAGTGAAAGAGGTGAAAAACTGTTTTTT.